These T cell receptor beta chains were read from a single sample in a study of human T cells and chemical hapten exposure. Via MiXCR, TCRdb re-called the RACE reads, giving one row per CDR3 protein. The sample holds tens of thousands of distinct CDR3 sequences, 9.5% to 10% seen once. Sequencing was performed on whole blood, taken in connection with sensitization to the hapten diphenylcyclopropenone (DPC). The receptors here all came from a woman younger than 45 with alopecia areata. Some clones in this sample may be carry-over from other donors' samples. The CDR3 runs from the conserved cysteine through the conserved F or W. Fields, in order: CDR3 protein, CDR3 DNA, clone size, D gene, CDR3 length, V gene, J gene. A D gene is named only where the DNA matches it firmly. Size is omitted from some rows. Given values are once, few, many or a class for expanded clones.

cdr3_aa: CASSLAAGRGETQYF; cdr3_nt: TGTGCCAGCAGCTTAGCGGCAGGGCGGGGAGAGACCCAGTACTTC; clone_size: NA; d_call: NA; cdr3_length: 15; v_call: TRBV7-2; j_call: TRBJ2-5
cdr3_aa: CASSVDGTVNQPQHF; cdr3_nt: TGTGCCAGCAGTGTGGACGGGACAGTTAATCAGCCCCAGCATTTT; clone_size: few; d_call: TRBD1; cdr3_length: 15; v_call: TRBV28; j_call: TRBJ1-5
cdr3_aa: CASSLTGAVKNIQYF; cdr3_nt: TGTGCCAGCAGTTTAACAGGGGCGGTCAAAAACATTCAGTACTTC; clone_size: few; d_call: TRBD1; cdr3_length: 15; v_call: TRBV28; j_call: TRBJ2-4
cdr3_aa: CASSPLPLAGGTDTQYF; cdr3_nt: TGTGCCAGCAGCCCACTTCCCCTAGCGGGGGGCACAGATACGCAGTATTTT; clone_size: NA; d_call: TRBD2; cdr3_length: 17; v_call: TRBV7-7; j_call: TRBJ2-3
cdr3_aa: CASRQQGRGDGYTF; cdr3_nt: TGTGCCAGCAGGCAACAGGGGCGCGGAGATGGCTACACCTTC; clone_size: NA; d_call: TRBD1; cdr3_length: 14; v_call: TRBV27; j_call: TRBJ1-2
cdr3_aa: CASSQEARRGVYNEQFF; cdr3_nt: TGCGCCAGCAGCCAAGAGGCGAGGCGGGGGGTCTACAATGAGCAGTTCTTC; clone_size: NA; d_call: TRBD2; cdr3_length: 17; v_call: TRBV4-1; j_call: TRBJ2-1
cdr3_aa: CASSYTLGRDLSNQPQHF; cdr3_nt: TGTGCCAGCAGTTACACCCTGGGACGGGACCTTAGCAATCAGCCCCAGCATTTT; clone_size: many; d_call: NA; cdr3_length: 18; v_call: TRBV6-6; j_call: TRBJ1-5
cdr3_aa: CASSVRVEETQYF; cdr3_nt: TGTGCCAGCAGTGTCAGGGTAGAGGAGACCCAGTACTTC; clone_size: many; d_call: NA; cdr3_length: 13; v_call: TRBV28; j_call: TRBJ2-5
cdr3_aa: CASSLEAASNTGELFF; cdr3_nt: TGTGCCAGCAGCCTAGAAGCAGCTTCGAACACCGGGGAGCTGTTTTTT; clone_size: NA; d_call: NA; cdr3_length: 16; v_call: TRBV7-2; j_call: TRBJ2-2
cdr3_aa: CASSLMPGPYYGDTF; cdr3_nt: TGTGCCAGCAGTTTAATGCCGGGGCCCTACTATGGCGACACCTTC; clone_size: few; d_call: NA; cdr3_length: 15; v_call: TRBV28; j_call: TRBJ1-2
cdr3_aa: CASGWDNRKDTQYF; cdr3_nt: TGTGCTAGTGGTTGGGACAACAGGAAAGATACGCAGTATTTT; clone_size: few; d_call: NA; cdr3_length: 14; v_call: TRBV12-5; j_call: TRBJ2-3
cdr3_aa: CSARGEGSTEAFF; cdr3_nt: TGCAGTGCTAGAGGTGAAGGAAGCACTGAAGCTTTCTTT; clone_size: few; d_call: NA; cdr3_length: 13; v_call: TRBV20-1; j_call: TRBJ1-1
cdr3_aa: CASSLIPHRGRDTEAFF; cdr3_nt: TGTGCCAGCAGCTTAATCCCCCACAGGGGGCGAGACACTGAAGCTTTCTTT; clone_size: NA; d_call: TRBD1; cdr3_length: 17; v_call: TRBV5-5; j_call: TRBJ1-1
cdr3_aa: CASSPSGYTGDERNYEQYF; cdr3_nt: TGTGCCAGCTCACCTTCAGGTTACACAGGGGACGAACGAAACTACGAGCAGTACTTC; clone_size: NA; d_call: TRBD1; cdr3_length: 19; v_call: TRBV18; j_call: TRBJ2-7
cdr3_aa: CASSPSGQGLTEAFF; cdr3_nt: TGTGCCAGCTCACCGTCGGGACAGGGGCTCACTGAAGCTTTCTTT; clone_size: NA; d_call: TRBD1; cdr3_length: 15; v_call: TRBV18; j_call: TRBJ1-1
cdr3_aa: CSARGSGVTYEQYF; cdr3_nt: TGCAGTGCTAGAGGTTCAGGGGTCACCTACGAGCAGTACTTC; clone_size: NA; d_call: NA; cdr3_length: 14; v_call: TRBV20-1; j_call: TRBJ2-7
cdr3_aa: CASSLGSPGQPQHF; cdr3_nt: TGCGCCAGCAGCTTGGGGAGCCCCGGGCAGCCCCAGCATTTT; clone_size: NA; d_call: NA; cdr3_length: 14; v_call: TRBV5-1; j_call: TRBJ1-5
cdr3_aa: CASSQATGGRTETFF; cdr3_nt: TGCGCCAGCAGCCAAGCTACTGGGGGTCGCACTGAAACTTTCTTT; clone_size: NA; d_call: NA; cdr3_length: 15; v_call: TRBV4-3; j_call: TRBJ1-1
cdr3_aa: CASRDQAGAYNEQFF; cdr3_nt: TGTGCCAGCAGGGATCAAGCGGGGGCCTACAATGAGCAGTTCTTC; clone_size: many; d_call: TRBD2; cdr3_length: 15; v_call: TRBV6-1; j_call: TRBJ2-1
cdr3_aa: CASSGEQGAINYEQYF; cdr3_nt: TGTGCCAGCAGTGGAGAACAGGGGGCGATAAACTACGAGCAGTACTTC; clone_size: few; d_call: TRBD1; cdr3_length: 16; v_call: TRBV6-1; j_call: TRBJ2-7
cdr3_aa: CSAPLQGGYEQYF; cdr3_nt: TGCAGTGCCCCTTTACAGGGGGGATACGAGCAGTACTTC; clone_size: NA; d_call: TRBD1; cdr3_length: 13; v_call: TRBV20-1; j_call: TRBJ2-7
cdr3_aa: CASSLVLAGGPNEQFF; cdr3_nt: TGTGCCAGCAGCTTGGTACTAGCGGGGGGCCCAAATGAGCAGTTCTTC; clone_size: NA; d_call: TRBD2; cdr3_length: 16; v_call: TRBV5-4; j_call: TRBJ2-1
cdr3_aa: CASSLGQGDYYNEQFF; cdr3_nt: TGCGCCAGCAGCTTGGGACAGGGAGACTACTACAATGAGCAGTTCTTC; clone_size: NA; d_call: TRBD1; cdr3_length: 16; v_call: TRBV5-1; j_call: TRBJ2-1
cdr3_aa: CSAADRNTEAFF; cdr3_nt: TGCAGTGCTGCCGACAGGAACACTGAAGCTTTCTTT; clone_size: many; d_call: NA; cdr3_length: 12; v_call: TRBV20-1; j_call: TRBJ1-1
cdr3_aa: CASSATGVETQYF; cdr3_nt: TGTGCCAGCAGCGCGACAGGGGTAGAGACCCAGTACTTC; clone_size: NA; d_call: TRBD1; cdr3_length: 13; v_call: TRBV5-4; j_call: TRBJ2-5
cdr3_aa: CASSLLGTATSGANVLTF; cdr3_nt: TGTGCCAGCAGCTTATTAGGGACAGCCACTTCTGGGGCCAACGTCCTGACTTTC; clone_size: NA; d_call: TRBD1; cdr3_length: 18; v_call: TRBV7-8; j_call: TRBJ2-6